This TCR beta chain was recorded in a study of PD-1 blockade in mismatch repair-deficient tumors. Study-level information: Enrolled about 2013-2017, patients had progressing, pretreated mismatch repair-deficient cancers of about twelve types. The study's findings and limits: Rapid post-treatment expansion, then contraction, generally preceding radiologic response, marked tumor-resident clones.

This table comes from immunoSEQ multiplex PCR, and its TCRdb copy is limited to in-frame clones, with some not included. The table shows some 97,000 clones, with over 75% occurring only once. CDR1 is SGHAT, CDR2 FQNNGV, per germline. This CDR3 is 16 amino acids long. J lost 5 bases, V lost 4 bases, and 11 bases had no gene match. As concerns this clone: Its specificity is unknown.

All patients were mismatch repair deficient, assessed by either PCR or immunohistochemistry. Three pembrolizumab responders had their TCRs sequenced. Sample: peripheral blood, taken 30 to 36 weeks after starting pembrolizumab. The chain carries TRBV11-2 and TRBJ2-1; 7 bases agree with TRBD2. The origin of this receptor is an adult with mismatch repair-deficient cancer. The chain's CDR3 is CASSSFTGRTDNEQFF. CDR3 DNA sequence: TGTGCCAGCAGCTCATTTACCGGGAGGACCGACAATGAGCAGTTCTTC.